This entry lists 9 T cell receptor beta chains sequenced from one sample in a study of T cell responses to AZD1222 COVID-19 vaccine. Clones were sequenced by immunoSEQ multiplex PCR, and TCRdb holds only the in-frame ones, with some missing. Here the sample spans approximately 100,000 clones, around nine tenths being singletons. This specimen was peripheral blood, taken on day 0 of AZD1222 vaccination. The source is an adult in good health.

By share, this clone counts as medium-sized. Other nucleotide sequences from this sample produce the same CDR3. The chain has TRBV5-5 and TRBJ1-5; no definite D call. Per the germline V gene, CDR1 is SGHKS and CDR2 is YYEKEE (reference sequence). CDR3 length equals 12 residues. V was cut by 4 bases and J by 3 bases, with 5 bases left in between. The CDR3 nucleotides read TGTGCCAGCAGCCGCCCCAATCAGCCCCAGCATTTT. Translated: CASSRPNQPQHF.

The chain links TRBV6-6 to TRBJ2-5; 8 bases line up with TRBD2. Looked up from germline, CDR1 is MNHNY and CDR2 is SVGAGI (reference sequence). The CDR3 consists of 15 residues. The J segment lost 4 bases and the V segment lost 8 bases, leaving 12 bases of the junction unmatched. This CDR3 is CASSTGGLAGETQYF. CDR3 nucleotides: TGTGCCAGCTCCACCGGGGGGCTAGCGGGAGAGACCCAGTACTTC.

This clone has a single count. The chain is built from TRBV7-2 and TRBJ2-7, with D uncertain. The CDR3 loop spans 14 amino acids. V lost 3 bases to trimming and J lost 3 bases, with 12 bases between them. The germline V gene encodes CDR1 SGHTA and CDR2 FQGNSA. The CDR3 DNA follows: TGTGCCAGCAGCTTCGGTCCGGGCGGCTACGAGCAGTACTTC. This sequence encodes CASSFGPGGYEQYF.

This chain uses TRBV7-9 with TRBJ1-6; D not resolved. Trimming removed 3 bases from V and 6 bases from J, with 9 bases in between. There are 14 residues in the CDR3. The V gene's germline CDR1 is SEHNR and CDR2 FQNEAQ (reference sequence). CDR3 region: CASSFRQLNSPLHF. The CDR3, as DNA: TGTGCCAGCAGCTTTCGGCAGCTTAATTCACCCCTCCACTTT. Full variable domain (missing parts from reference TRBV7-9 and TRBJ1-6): DTGVSQNPRHKITKRGQNVTFRCDPISEHNRLYWYRQTLGQGPEFLTYFQNEAQLEKSRLLSDRFSAERPKGSFSTLEIQRTEQGDSAMYLCASSFRQLNSPLHFGNGTRLTVT.

CDR3 sequence: CASSGPGQGTDTQYF. The CDR3 DNA reads as TGTGCCAGCAGTGGACCGGGACAGGGCACAGATACGCAGTATTTT. The V and J genes are TRBV25-1 and TRBJ2-3, with 8 bases lining up with TRBD1. CDR1 MGHDK and CDR2 SYGVNS come from the germline V gene. This CDR3 contains 15 residues. Trimming took 4 bases from V and 1 from J; bases not matched to a gene: 4. Combining the CDR3 with reference TRBV25-1 and TRBJ2-3 gives the whole variable domain EADIYQTPRYLVIGTGKKITLECSQTMGHDKMYWYQQDPGMELHLIHYSYGVNSTEKGDLSSESTVSRIRTEHFPLTLESARPSHTSQYLCASSGPGQGTDTQYFGPGTRLTVL.

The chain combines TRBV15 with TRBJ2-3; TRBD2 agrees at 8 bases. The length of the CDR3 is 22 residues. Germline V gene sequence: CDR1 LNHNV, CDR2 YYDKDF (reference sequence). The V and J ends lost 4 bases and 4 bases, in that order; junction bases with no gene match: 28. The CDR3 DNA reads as TGTGCCACCAGCACCTGGGGACTAGGATATACCCACGCTCAGCGACCTCCAGATACGCAGTATTTT. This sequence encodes CATSTWGLGYTHAQRPPDTQYF.

The CDR3 DNA is TGTGCCAGCAGTTATTATAGCGAGCAGTACTTC. Translated: CASSYYSEQYF. This chain uses TRBV6-2 or TRBV6-3 with TRBJ2-7; no clear D gene. The germline CDR1 and CDR2 sequences are MNHEY and SVGEGT. V gave up 3 bases and J gave up 6 bases, with 6 bases separating them. The CDR3 has 11 amino acids.

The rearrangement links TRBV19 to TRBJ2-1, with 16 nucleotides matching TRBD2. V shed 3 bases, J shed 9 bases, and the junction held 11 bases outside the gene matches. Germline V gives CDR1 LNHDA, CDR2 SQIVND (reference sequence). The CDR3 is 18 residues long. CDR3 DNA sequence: TGTGCCAGTAGTATTAAATCGGGGACTAGCGGGAGGGCCTTTGAGCAGTTCTTC. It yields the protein CASSIKSGTSGRAFEQFF.

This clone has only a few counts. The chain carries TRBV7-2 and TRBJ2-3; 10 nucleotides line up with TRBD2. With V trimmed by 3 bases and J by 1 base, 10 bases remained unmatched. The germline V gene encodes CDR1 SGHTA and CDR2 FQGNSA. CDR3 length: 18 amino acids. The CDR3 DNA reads TGTGCCAGCAGCTTCAGGGGCGGAGCGGGGGGGCGCACAGATACGCAGTATTTT. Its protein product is CASSFRGGAGGRTDTQYF.